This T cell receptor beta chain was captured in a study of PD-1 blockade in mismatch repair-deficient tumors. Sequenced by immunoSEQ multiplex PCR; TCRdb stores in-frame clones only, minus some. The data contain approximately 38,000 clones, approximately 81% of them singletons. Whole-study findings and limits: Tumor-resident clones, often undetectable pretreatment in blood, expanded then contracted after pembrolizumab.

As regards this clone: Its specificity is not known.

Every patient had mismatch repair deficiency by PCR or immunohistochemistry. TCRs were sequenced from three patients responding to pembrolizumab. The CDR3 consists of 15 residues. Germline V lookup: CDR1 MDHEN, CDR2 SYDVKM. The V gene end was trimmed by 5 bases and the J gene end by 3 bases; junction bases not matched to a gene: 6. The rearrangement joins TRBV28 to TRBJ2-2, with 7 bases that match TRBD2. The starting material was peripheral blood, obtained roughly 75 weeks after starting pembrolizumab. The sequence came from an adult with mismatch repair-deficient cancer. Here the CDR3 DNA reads TGTGCCAGCAGTGAGTCTAGCGGTTACACCGGGGAGCTGTTTTTT. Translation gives CASSESSGYTGELFF. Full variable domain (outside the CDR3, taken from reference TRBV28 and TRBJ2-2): DVKVTQSSRYLVKRTGEKVFLECVQDMDHENMFWYRQDPGLGLRLIYFSYDVKMKEKGDIPEGYSVSREKKERFSLILESASTNQTSMYLCASSESSGYTGELFFGEGSRLTVL.